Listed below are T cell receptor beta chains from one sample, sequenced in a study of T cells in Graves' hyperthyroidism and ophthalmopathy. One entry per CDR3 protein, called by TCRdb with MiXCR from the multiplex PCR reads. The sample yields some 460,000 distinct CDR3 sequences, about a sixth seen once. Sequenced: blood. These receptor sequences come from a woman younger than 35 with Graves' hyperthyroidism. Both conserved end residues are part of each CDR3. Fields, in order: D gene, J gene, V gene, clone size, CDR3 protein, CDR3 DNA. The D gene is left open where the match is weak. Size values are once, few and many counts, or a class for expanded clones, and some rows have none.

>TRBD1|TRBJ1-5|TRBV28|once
CASSVDRGLEPQHF
TGTGCCAGCAGTGTAGACAGGGGGCTTGAGCCCCAGCATTTT
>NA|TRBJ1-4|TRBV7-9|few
CASSPSPRGSREKLFF
TGTGCCAGCAGCCCGTCTCCGAGGGGGTCAAGGGAAAAACTGTTTTTT
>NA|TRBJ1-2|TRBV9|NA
CASTPGNNYGYTF
TGTGCCAGCACCCCAGGTAACAACTATGGCTACACCTTC
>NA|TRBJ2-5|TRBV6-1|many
CASSEAFSGTGSPQETQYF
TGTGCCAGCAGTGAAGCGTTTAGCGGGACAGGCTCACCCCAAGAGACCCAGTACTTC
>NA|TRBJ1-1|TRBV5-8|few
CASSFPDFPFLGEAFF
TGTGCCAGCAGCTTCCCTGATTTCCCATTTTTGGGTGAAGCTTTCTTT
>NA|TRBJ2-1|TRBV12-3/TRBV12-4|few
CASIGPRSYNEQFF
TGTGCCAGCATCGGCCCAAGATCCTACAATGAGCAGTTCTTC
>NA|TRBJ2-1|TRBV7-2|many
CANSAGFNEQFF
TGTGCCAACAGCGCGGGATTCAATGAGCAGTTCTTC
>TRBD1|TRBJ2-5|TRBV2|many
CASTQGRDRAIVRGETQYF
TGTGCCAGCACCCAAGGCCGGGACAGGGCGATTGTGAGAGGAGAGACCCAGTACTTC
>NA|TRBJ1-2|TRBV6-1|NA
CASSDRSGSGYTF
TGTGCCAGCAGCGACAGGTCCGGGAGTGGCTACACCTTC
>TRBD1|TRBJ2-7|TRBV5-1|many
CASSLFGTGTYEQYF
TGCGCCAGCAGCTTGTTTGGGACAGGGACCTACGAGCAGTACTTC
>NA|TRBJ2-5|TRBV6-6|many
CASSYSGAGYQETQYF
TGTGCCAGCAGTTACTCGGGAGCTGGTTACCAAGAGACCCAGTACTTC
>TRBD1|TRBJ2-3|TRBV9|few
CASSGGTGASTDTQYF
TGTGCCAGCAGCGGAGGGACAGGGGCTAGCACAGATACGCAGTATTTT
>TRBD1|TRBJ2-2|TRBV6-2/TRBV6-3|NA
CASSRINRGAGELFF
TGTGCCAGCAGTAGAATAAACAGGGGCGCCGGGGAGCTGTTTTTT
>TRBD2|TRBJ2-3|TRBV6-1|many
CASSESTSGTPDTQYF
TGTGCCAGCAGTGAATCCACTAGCGGGACCCCAGATACGCAGTATTTT
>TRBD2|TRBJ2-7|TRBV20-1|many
CSAAGLGSKSSYEQYF
TGCAGTGCAGCGGGGCTGGGTAGCAAGAGCTCCTACGAGCAGTACTTC
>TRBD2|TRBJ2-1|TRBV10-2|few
CASIQLAGVTNEQFF
TGCGCCAGCATTCAACTAGCGGGGGTCACCAATGAGCAGTTCTTC
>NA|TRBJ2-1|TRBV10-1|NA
CASSEKSYNEQFF
TGCGCCAGCAGTGAGAAGTCGTACAATGAGCAGTTCTTC